This T cell receptor beta chain was identified during a study of blood T cell repertoires in COVID-19. CDR1 SGDLS and CDR2 YYNGEE come from the germline V gene. This CDR3 region has 20 residues. V was trimmed by 3 bases and J by 5 bases, leaving 29 bases between them. Authors' data handling: Amplification of reference gene primers was used by the study to estimate nucleated cell counts. TCRdb's copy holds only in-frame clones and misses some; the assay was immunoSEQ multiplex PCR. The V and J calls and clone size are taken from that table; D and trimming were inferred from the DNA. This table has roughly 180,000 clones, roughly nine tenths appearing once. The study recruited people aged roughly 18 to 100 years across approximately 23 US areas.

This receptor was obtained from a woman aged 30 to 39 who had recovered from COVID-19. The chain carries TRBV9 and TRBJ2-2, with D maybe TRBD2 (6 bases). Sequenced: PBMCs or T cells enriched from blood (not recorded which). For the CDR3, the DNA is TGTGCCAGCAGCGAACAACTCCTCGGCGGGGAACCCTTGAGGACCGGGGAGCTGTTTTTT. Protein product: CASSEQLLGGEPLRTGELFF.